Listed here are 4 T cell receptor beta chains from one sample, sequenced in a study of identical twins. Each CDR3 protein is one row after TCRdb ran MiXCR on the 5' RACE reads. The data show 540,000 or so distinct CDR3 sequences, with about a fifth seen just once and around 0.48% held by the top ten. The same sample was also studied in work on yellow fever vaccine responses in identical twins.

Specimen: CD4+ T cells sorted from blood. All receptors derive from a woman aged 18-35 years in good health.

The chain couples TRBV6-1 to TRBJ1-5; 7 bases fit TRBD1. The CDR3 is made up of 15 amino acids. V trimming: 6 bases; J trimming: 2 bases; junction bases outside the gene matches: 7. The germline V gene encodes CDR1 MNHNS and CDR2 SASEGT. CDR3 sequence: CASSRGGQGNQPQHF. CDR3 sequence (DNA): TGTGCCAGCAGCCGCGGAGGACAGGGCAATCAGCCCCAGCATTTT.

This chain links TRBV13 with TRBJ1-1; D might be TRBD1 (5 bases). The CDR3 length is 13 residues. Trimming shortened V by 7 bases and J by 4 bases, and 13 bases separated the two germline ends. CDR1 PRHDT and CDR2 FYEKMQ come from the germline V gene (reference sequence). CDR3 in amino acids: CASKMRGVTEAFF. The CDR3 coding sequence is TGTGCCAGCAAAATGAGAGGGGTCACTGAAGCTTTCTTT.

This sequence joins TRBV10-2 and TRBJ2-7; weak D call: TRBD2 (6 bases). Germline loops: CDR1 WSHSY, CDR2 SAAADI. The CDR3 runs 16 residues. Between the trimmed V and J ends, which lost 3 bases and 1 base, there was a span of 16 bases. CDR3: CASSDGGLLRSYEQYF. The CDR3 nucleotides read TGCGCCAGCAGTGATGGGGGGTTGTTAAGGTCCTACGAGCAGTACTTC.

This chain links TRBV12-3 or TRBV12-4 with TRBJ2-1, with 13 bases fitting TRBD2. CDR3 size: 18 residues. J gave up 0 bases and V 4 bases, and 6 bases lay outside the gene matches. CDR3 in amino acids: CASSSGLAGLSSYNEQFF. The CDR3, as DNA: TGTGCCAGCAGTTCGGGACTAGCGGGATTGAGCTCCTACAATGAGCAGTTCTTC.